The T cell receptor (beta chain) described here comes from a study of cytomegalovirus exposure and HLA in healthy donors. Study-wide points: Under in vitro conditions, a few CMV-associated chains were confirmed as specific for CMV antigens.

Vbeta (60) and Jbeta (13) primers were used in the PCR. Clones were sequenced by immunoSEQ multiplex PCR, and TCRdb holds only the in-frame ones, with some missing. This table has about 210,000 clones, 82% appearing once. As to this clone: Its antigen is still unknown.

Trimming cost V 6 bases and J 2 bases, with 7 bases left between them. This CDR3 contains 12 residues. Per the germline V gene, CDR1 is SQVTM and CDR2 is ANQGSEA. The chain employs TRBV29-1 and TRBJ2-2, with D possibly matching TRBD1 (6 bases). The sample taken for sequencing was PBMCs. This clonotype was sampled from a man aged 35 to 55 in good health and CMV-seropositive. The DNA of the CDR3 is TGCAGCGTGGGACACAACACCGGGGAGCTGTTTTTT. Protein: CSVGHNTGELFF.